These 16 T cell receptor beta chains originate from one sample sequenced in a study of T cells after yellow fever vaccination. TCRdb processed the 5' RACE reads anew with MiXCR; each CDR3 protein has one entry. Among some 48,000 distinct CDR3 sequences listed, around 6.8% were seen once. Sequences were derived from PBMCs, either bulk or a sorted T-cell subset (CD4+, CD8+, memory, or dextramer-sorted; not recorded which), sampled 45 days after the yellow fever booster vaccination. All receptors derive from a man aged 30-40 years who received the YFV17D yellow fever vaccine.

This clonotype was found a few times. The rearrangement joins TRBV19 to TRBJ2-2; TRBD1 matches at 7 bases. The CDR3 has 14 amino acids. Germline CDR1 is LNHDA and CDR2 is SQIVND (reference sequence). Trimming took 4 bases from V and 4 from J; bases not matched to a gene: 3. In DNA, the CDR3 is TGTGCCAGTAGTACACAGGGGCCCACCGGGGAGCTGTTTTTT. Translating gives CASSTQGPTGELFF.

This clonotype was counted only a few times. CDR3 region: CSARDIISPEQFF. As DNA, the CDR3 is TGCAGTGCTAGAGACATCATTTCACCTGAGCAGTTCTTC. V is TRBV20-1 and J is TRBJ2-1; D is undetermined. Germline loops: CDR1 DFQATT, CDR2 SNEGSKA (reference sequence). This CDR3 comprises 13 residues. Trimming pared 0 bases from V and 9 bases from J, leaving 12 bases between.

The chain has TRBV12-3 or TRBV12-4 and TRBJ2-1; D perhaps matches TRBD2 (5 bases). V dropped 6 bases and J dropped 6 bases, with 9 bases sitting between them. CDR3 length: 12 residues. The CDR3 region is CASSRGGNEQFF. CDR3 in DNA: TGTGCCAGCAGCCGGGGTGGCAATGAGCAGTTCTTC.

The V and J genes are TRBV20-1 and TRBJ1-5; the D is unclear. Trimming cost V 1 base and J 7 bases, with 11 bases left between them. Germline CDR1 DFQATT, CDR2 SNEGSKA (reference sequence). The CDR3 loop spans 13 amino acids. The CDR3 spells CSARGGFDQPQHF. The CDR3 nucleotides are TGCAGTGCTAGAGGAGGGTTTGACCAGCCCCAGCATTTT.

This clonotype was observed many times. The chain links TRBV20-1 to TRBJ2-1; D gene ambiguous. The CDR3 runs 15 residues. The germline V gene encodes CDR1 DFQATT and CDR2 SNEGSKA (reference sequence). The ends were cut back, 5 bases at V and 3 bases at J, with 17 bases in the middle. The CDR3 loop reads CSAVDIQRLYNEQFF. CDR3 in DNA: TGCAGTGCTGTAGACATCCAAAGGCTCTACAATGAGCAGTTCTTC.

The CDR3 DNA reads TGTGCCAGCAGCTTAGGCCCCAGAGACACTGAAGCTTTCTTT. Amino acids: CASSLGPRDTEAFF. The chain combines TRBV7-8 with TRBJ1-1; D uncertain. CDR3 length: 14 amino acids. Germline V gene lookup returns CDR1 SGHVS and CDR2 FQNEAQ. Trimming cost V 1 base and J 3 bases, with 9 bases left between them.

This clonotype was detected a few times. V and J are TRBV2 and TRBJ2-1; 8 bases agree with TRBD1. Trimming took 11 bases from V and 0 from J; bases not matched to a gene: 9. In germline, CDR1 is SNHLY, CDR2 FYNNEI. The CDR3 extends over 15 amino acids. The DNA for the CDR3 is TGTGCCGGCGACAGGGGCCATAGCTCCTACAATGAGCAGTTCTTC. This codes for CAGDRGHSSYNEQFF.

This clonotype was seen many times. The CDR3 sequence: CASSLREALYEQYF. The CDR3 nucleotides are TGCGCCAGCAGCTTAAGGGAGGCTCTCTACGAGCAGTACTTC. The chain has TRBV5-1 and TRBJ2-7; D might be TRBD2 (6 bases). The CDR3 contains 14 residues. CDR1 and CDR2 (germline): SGHRS, YFSETQ. V was trimmed by 2 bases and J by 3 bases, leaving 12 bases between them. Complete variable domain (other parts from reference TRBV5-1 and TRBJ2-7): KAGVTQTPRYLIKTRGQQVTLSCSPISGHRSVSWYQQTPGQGLQFLFEYFSETQRNKGNFPGRFSGRQFSNSRSEMNVSTLELGDSALYLCASSLREALYEQYFGPGTRLTVT.

This clonotype has at least ten counts. The chain couples TRBV7-2 to TRBJ2-7; the match to TRBD2 covers 7 bases. Trimming took 2 bases from V and 2 from J; bases not matched to a gene: 9. The germline gives CDR1 SGHTA, CDR2 FQGNSA. The CDR3 contains 16 residues. CDR3 sequence: CASSLMGGSTAYEQYF. CDR3 bases: TGTGCCAGCAGCTTAATGGGCGGGAGCACCGCCTACGAGCAGTACTTC. Based on the CDR3 plus reference TRBV7-2 and TRBJ2-7, the full variable domain is GAGVSQSPSNKVTEKGKDVELRCDPISGHTALYWYRQSLGQGLEFLIYFQGNSAPDKSGLPSDRFSAERTGGSVSTLTIQRTQQEDSAVYLCASSLMGGSTAYEQYFGPGTRLTVT.

The rearrangement joins TRBV5-3 to TRBJ2-2, with TRBD1 matching 12 bases. TRBV5-3 has ORF status, its function being uncertain. The CDR3 covers 16 residues. With 8 bases clipped from V and 7 bases from J, the junction kept 12 bases outside the gene matches. The CDR3 coding sequence is TGTGCCAGGGGCCCCCGGGACAGGGGGCCAGGCGGGGAGCTGTTTTTT. Protein product: CARGPRDRGPGGELFF.

The sample holds a few counts of this clonotype. This chain joins TRBV18 and TRBJ2-2; the D gene is possibly TRBD1 (5 bases). Trimming took 6 bases from V and 4 from J, leaving 15 bases between them. The germline V gene encodes CDR1 KGHSH and CDR2 LQKENI. The CDR3 is made up of 15 amino acids. The CDR3 DNA is TGTGCCAGCTCTCGTGACAGCACCCCCACCGGGGAGCTGTTTTTT. This sequence encodes CASSRDSTPTGELFF.

Many counts were recorded for this clonotype. J is TRBJ1-1 and V is TRBV5-4; a possible D gene is TRBD1 (6 bases). Trimming removed 2 bases at V and 11 bases at J, with 16 bases between. This CDR3 contains 13 residues. CDR1 and CDR2 (germline): SGHNT, YYREEE (reference sequence). The CDR3: CASSFGGGKAAFF. The CDR3 nucleotides are TGTGCCAGCAGCTTTGGTGGGGGCAAGGCGGCTTTCTTT.

V usage is TRBV7-9 and J usage is TRBJ1-2; TRBD1 aligns across 9 bases. V dropped 6 bases and J dropped 4; count of bases not matched to a gene: 15. The germline V gene encodes CDR1 SEHNR and CDR2 FQNEAQ (reference sequence). The CDR3 has 17 residues. CDR3 nucleotides: TGTGCCAGCAGTTCCCCGGTCTCCGGGACAGGGTTCTATGGCTACACCTTC. Residues: CASSSPVSGTGFYGYTF.

This clonotype was recorded at least ten times. The chain recombines TRBV12-3 or TRBV12-4 with TRBJ1-2; D remains unclear. The CDR3 extends over 12 amino acids. The ends were cut back, 6 bases at V and 1 base at J, with 6 bases in the middle. Here the CDR3 reads CASSLGNYGYTF. The CDR3 nucleotides are TGTGCCAGCAGCTTGGGTAACTATGGCTACACCTTC.

This clonotype showed up many times. This chain uses TRBV12-3 or TRBV12-4 with TRBJ2-1; D possibly matches TRBD1 or TRBD2 (6 bases each). The ends were cut back, 5 bases at V and 6 bases at J, with 23 bases in the middle. The CDR3 totals 17 residues. The DNA for the CDR3 is TGTGCCAGCAGTCCTCGTTGGGGGGCGATGACTCTCAATGAGCAGTTCTTC. Encoded protein: CASSPRWGAMTLNEQFF.

The table lists this clonotype with many counts. J is TRBJ2-1 and V is TRBV7-2; D remains unclear. Trimming shortened V by 4 bases and J by 4 bases, and 5 bases separated the two germline ends. CDR1 and CDR2 (germline): SGHTA, FQGNSA. The CDR3 contains 12 residues. This CDR3 reads CASSSTYNEQFF. The CDR3 DNA sequence: TGTGCCAGCAGCTCAACTTACAATGAGCAGTTCTTC.